The sequence of this T cell receptor beta chain was determined in a study of blood T cell repertoires in COVID-19. Study-wide context: Samples representing acute and convalescent COVID-19 were sourced from the United States, Italy and Spain. T cells, B-cell-depleted T cells, or PBMCs supplied cDNA or gDNA.

The data were produced by immunoSEQ multiplex PCR, yet TCRdb's version contains in-frame clones alone and is incomplete. The sample contains over 150,000 clones, around 85% of which appear only once. This clone was picked up one time. Material for sequencing was peripheral blood. This TCR was recovered from a woman aged 60-70 years with acute or convalescent COVID-19.

CDR3 in amino acids: CASGRGIEPQHF. CDR3 nucleotide sequence: TGTGCCAGCGGCAGGGGGATAGAGCCCCAGCATTTT. This sequence joins TRBV12-3 or TRBV12-4 and TRBJ1-5, with TRBD1 identical over 7 bases. This CDR3 contains 12 residues. The J segment lost 8 bases and the V segment lost 8 bases, leaving 6 bases of the junction unmatched.